These T cell receptor beta chains were read from a single sample in a study of T cells in localized non-small cell lung cancer. Clones were read by immunoSEQ multiplex PCR, and TCRdb kept only the in-frame ones, dropping some. The table includes approximately 29,000 clones, around 82% detected once. The specimen was peripheral blood mononuclear cells, collected before any cancer treatment. The receptors were sampled from a man aged 35-69 years with stage III lung adenocarcinoma. CDR3s include the opening cysteine and the closing phenylalanine or tryptophan. D genes are given only for firm matches. Rows may omit the clone size; those that give it use once, few, many or a size class.

v_call	d_call	clone_size	j_call	cdr3_aa	cdr3_nt
TRBV6-5	NA	NA	TRBJ1-1	CASSRRGGMNTEAFF	TGTGCCAGCAGTCGGAGGGGCGGGATGAACACTGAAGCTTTCTTT
TRBV27	NA	NA	TRBJ2-3	CASRASGTDTQYF	TGTGCCAGCAGGGCTAGCGGCACAGATACGCAGTATTTT
TRBV30	TRBD1	NA	TRBJ1-5	CAWSVRGQGSQPQHF	TGTGCCTGGAGTGTACGGGGACAGGGATCGCAGCCCCAGCATTTT
TRBV6-5	NA	NA	TRBJ1-1	CASSYSTGTEAFF	TGTGCCAGCAGTTACTCGACCGGCACTGAAGCTTTCTTT
TRBV7-9	NA	once	TRBJ1-2	CASSRGGGYDGYTF	TGTGCCAGCAGCCGGGGTGGAGGGTACGACGGCTACACCTTC
TRBV5-4	TRBD2	NA	TRBJ2-5	CASSLRTSGRRLETQYF	TGTGCCAGCAGCTTGAGGACTAGCGGGAGGAGACTTGAGACCCAGTACTTC
TRBV19	NA	once	TRBJ2-5	CASSIWGSKQETQYF	TGTGCCAGTAGTATATGGGGGAGTAAGCAAGAGACCCAGTACTTC
TRBV10-2	NA	NA	TRBJ1-5	CASKSGVNQPQHF	TGCGCCAGCAAGTCAGGGGTAAATCAGCCCCAGCATTTT
TRBV4-1	NA	NA	TRBJ1-6	CASSRAPIAQGGVYSPLHF	TGCGCCAGCAGCCGAGCCCCTATAGCACAGGGAGGGGTTTATTCACCCCTCCACTTT
TRBV6-5	NA	once	TRBJ1-6	CASSSSWDLINSPLHF	TGTGCCAGCAGTTCTTCATGGGACTTGATAAATTCACCCCTCCACTTT
TRBV6-5	TRBD2	once	TRBJ2-1	CASSSTSGRTYNEQFF	TGTGCCAGCAGTTCGACTAGCGGGAGAACCTACAATGAGCAGTTCTTC
TRBV6-6	NA	NA	TRBJ1-1	CASSYGTEAFF	TGTGCCAGCAGTTACGGCACTGAAGCTTTCTTT
TRBV11-1	NA	few	TRBJ2-6	CASSTGRAPGANVLTF	TGTGCCAGCAGCACCGGCAGAGCACCTGGGGCCAACGTCCTGACTTTC
TRBV28	NA	NA	TRBJ1-1	CASSGDRGAFF	TGTGCCAGCAGTGGGGATCGGGGGGCTTTCTTT
TRBV20-1	NA	NA	TRBJ2-7	CSARGTYEQYF	TGCAGTGCTAGAGGAACCTACGAGCAGTACTTC
TRBV27	NA	NA	TRBJ2-2	CASSSYRERNTGELFF	TGTGCCAGCAGCTCATACAGGGAGCGAAACACCGGGGAGCTGTTTTTT
TRBV6-1	TRBD2	once	TRBJ2-2	CASSERAGGPTGELFF	TGTGCCAGCAGTGAACGGGCGGGGGGGCCGACCGGGGAGCTGTTTTTT
TRBV28	TRBD2	NA	TRBJ2-3	CASRSGLAGDTQYF	TGTGCCAGCAGGTCGGGACTAGCGGGGGATACGCAGTATTTT
TRBV29-1	NA	NA	TRBJ1-1	CSVVGARVTEAFF	TGCAGCGTCGTCGGGGCGCGAGTCACTGAAGCTTTCTTT
TRBV6-6	NA	NA	TRBJ1-6	CASSSPGTRDSPLHF	TGTGCCAGCAGTTCCCCCGGGACGAGGGATTCACCCCTCCACTTT
TRBV27	TRBD1	few	TRBJ1-5	CASSLYGGRGSASNQPQHF	TGTGCCAGCAGTCTTTATGGGGGCAGGGGGTCGGCTAGCAATCAGCCCCAGCATTTT
TRBV18	NA	NA	TRBJ2-1	CASSPPSLSSYNEQFF	TGTGCCAGCTCACCACCTAGTCTGAGCTCCTACAATGAGCAGTTCTTC
TRBV15	TRBD1	NA	TRBJ1-1	CATSRDLGTDGNTEAFF	TGTGCCACCAGCAGAGACTTAGGGACAGATGGGAACACTGAAGCTTTCTTT
TRBV5-6	TRBD1	NA	TRBJ1-3	CASSSTGAGNTIYF	TGTGCCAGCAGCTCGACAGGGGCCGGAAACACCATATATTTT
TRBV5-1	NA	NA	TRBJ2-1	CASRRAGSSYNEQFF	TGCGCCAGCAGACGCGCGGGGAGCTCCTACAATGAGCAGTTCTTC
TRBV10-2	NA	NA	TRBJ1-2	CASSEPFRVGYGYTF	TGCGCCAGCAGTGAGCCCTTCAGGGTTGGTTATGGCTACACCTTC
TRBV6-6	TRBD1	NA	TRBJ1-1	CASSSDRLLNTEAFF	TGTGCCAGCAGTTCGGACAGGCTTTTGAACACTGAAGCTTTCTTT
TRBV28	NA	NA	TRBJ1-5	CASRPSAGPPQHF	TGTGCCAGCAGGCCCTCTGCGGGACCGCCCCAGCATTTT
TRBV11-2	TRBD1	NA	TRBJ1-1	CASSSQGVTEAFF	TGTGCCAGCAGCTCACAGGGGGTGACTGAAGCTTTCTTT
TRBV11-2	TRBD1	NA	TRBJ1-6	CASSVRDRGNSPLHF	TGTGCCAGCAGCGTACGGGACAGGGGAAATTCACCCCTCCACTTT
TRBV1	NA	once	TRBJ2-1	CTSSQDIILMDSSSYNEQFF	TGCACCAGCAGCCAAGATATTATTTTGATGGACTCTAGCTCCTACAATGAGCAGTTCTTC
TRBV5-1	NA	NA	TRBJ2-1	CASSPDVSSYNEQFF	TGCGCCAGCAGCCCCGACGTAAGCTCCTACAATGAGCAGTTCTTC
TRBV28	NA	NA	TRBJ2-1	CASLKWSGVGSEQFF	TGTGCCAGCCTAAAATGGAGCGGAGTCGGAAGTGAGCAGTTCTTC
TRBV5-4	NA	NA	TRBJ2-7	CASSYGGGYEQYF	TGTGCCAGCAGCTACGGAGGGGGCTACGAGCAGTACTTC
TRBV27	NA	NA	TRBJ1-2	CASSSRGNYGYTF	TGTGCCAGCAGTTCTCGGGGGAACTATGGCTACACCTTC
TRBV28	NA	NA	TRBJ1-5	CASSFGGDRRRPQHF	TGTGCCAGCAGTTTCGGGGGGGACCGCCGGAGACCCCAGCATTTT
TRBV4-2	NA	NA	TRBJ2-3	CASSPAGMETDTQYF	TGTGCCAGCAGCCCTGCCGGGATGGAAACAGATACGCAGTATTTT
TRBV19	NA	NA	TRBJ2-3	CASSIADSTDTQYF	TGTGCCAGTAGTATTGCGGACAGCACAGATACGCAGTATTTT
TRBV5-1	NA	NA	TRBJ2-2	CASRTGNTGELFF	TGCGCCAGCAGGACAGGGAACACCGGGGAGCTGTTTTTT
TRBV6-6	TRBD1	NA	TRBJ2-3	CASSRDRVSWGTQYF	TGTGCCAGCAGTCGGGACAGGGTTAGTTGGGGTACGCAGTATTTT
TRBV28	NA	NA	TRBJ2-7	CASKRFYEQYF	TGTGCCAGCAAACGGTTCTACGAGCAGTACTTC
TRBV4-1	NA	NA	TRBJ1-4	CASSQGTVATNEKLFF	TGCGCCAGCAGCCAGGGGACTGTAGCAACTAATGAAAAACTGTTTTTT
TRBV11-2	NA	NA	TRBJ2-6	CASSPLRGDNVLTF	TGTGCCAGCAGCCCCCTCAGGGGAGACAACGTCCTGACTTTC
TRBV2	NA	NA	TRBJ1-1	CASSEIENTEAFF	TGTGCCAGCAGTGAAATTGAGAACACTGAAGCTTTCTTT
TRBV5-4	NA	NA	TRBJ2-1	CANSLVRYQGGNEQFF	TGTGCCAACAGCTTGGTCCGATATCAAGGGGGGAATGAGCAGTTCTTC
TRBV28	TRBD1	NA	TRBJ1-4	CASSLSGTGGEKLFF	TGTGCCAGCAGTTTATCTGGGACAGGGGGCGAAAAACTGTTTTTT
TRBV29-1	TRBD2	NA	TRBJ2-1	CSVEASGGATDEQFF	TGCAGCGTTGAAGCTAGCGGGGGGGCTACAGATGAGCAGTTCTTC
TRBV19	NA	NA	TRBJ1-1	CASSMGRRSTEAFF	TGTGCCAGTAGTATGGGGAGAAGGTCCACTGAAGCTTTCTTT
TRBV5-1	NA	NA	TRBJ1-2	CASSRDRSFSYTF	TGCGCCAGCAGCAGAGACAGGTCGTTCAGCTACACCTTC
TRBV6-5	TRBD2	NA	TRBJ2-1	CASMRTSFYNEQFF	TGTGCCAGCATGCGGACTAGCTTCTACAATGAGCAGTTCTTC
TRBV18	TRBD1	once	TRBJ1-4	CASSPGQGGEKLFF	TGTGCCAGCTCACCCGGACAGGGCGGTGAAAAACTGTTTTTT
TRBV4-2	NA	NA	TRBJ1-3	CASSQSEVPGSGNTIYF	TGTGCCAGCAGCCAATCGGAGGTTCCGGGGTCTGGAAACACCATATATTTT
TRBV7-2	NA	few	TRBJ2-3	CASSPSTDTQYF	TGTGCCAGCAGCCCTAGCACAGATACGCAGTATTTT
TRBV7-9	NA	NA	TRBJ2-7	CATRGPGTGEQYF	TGTGCCACCAGGGGACCGGGCACTGGGGAGCAGTACTTC
TRBV7-3	NA	NA	TRBJ2-2	CASSLSGGSGELFF	TGTGCCAGCAGCTTATCCGGGGGCAGCGGGGAGCTGTTTTTT
TRBV7-6	NA	NA	TRBJ1-1	CASSLAVSTEAFF	TGTGCCAGCAGCTTAGCAGTTTCCACTGAAGCTTTCTTT
TRBV5-1	TRBD1	NA	TRBJ2-4	CASRWTGEMENIQYF	TGCGCCAGCAGATGGACAGGGGAAATGGAAAACATTCAGTACTTC
TRBV10-2	TRBD2	NA	TRBJ2-1	CATTSGRSNEQFF	TGCGCCACCACTAGCGGGAGGTCCAATGAGCAGTTCTTC